These 27 T cell receptor beta chains were sequenced from one sample in a study of blood T cell repertoires in COVID-19. Assay used: immunoSEQ multiplex PCR; TCRdb lists only in-frame clones, some missing. The data contain roughly 80,000 clones, 84% of them seen just once; the ten biggest clones take up roughly 4%. The material sequenced was peripheral blood. These receptors all stem from a man between 45 and 60 years old with acute or convalescent COVID-19.

The chain employs TRBV11-2 and TRBJ2-7; D might be TRBD2 (6 bases). Germline CDR1 and CDR2: SGHAT and FQNNGV. V was shortened by 7 bases and J by 7 bases, with 17 bases between the two germline ends. CDR3 size: 13 residues. The CDR3 loop reads CASNPTGLPEQYF. For the CDR3, the DNA is TGTGCCAGCAACCCTACGGGACTCCCAGAGCAGTACTTC.

This chain links TRBV7-2 with TRBJ1-5; D is possibly TRBD1 (6 bases). Trimming left V 0 bases short and J 7 bases short, with 10 bases between. The germline gives CDR1 SGHTA, CDR2 FQGNSA. The CDR3 extends over 14 amino acids. DNA of the CDR3: TGTGCCAGCAGCTTAGCCGGGGGGCAGCAGCCCCAGCATTTT. Its protein is CASSLAGGQQPQHF.

This chain connects TRBV2 to TRBJ2-1, with D perhaps TRBD2 (6 bases). V lost 8 bases and J 0 bases, leaving 8 bases between the germline ends. The CDR3 sequence is 13 residues long. From germline, CDR1 is SNHLY and CDR2 FYNNEI. CDR3 coding DNA: TGTGCCAGCCTAGCGAGCTCCTACAATGAGCAGTTCTTC. As protein: CASLASSYNEQFF.

CDR3 region: CASRGQGEKLFF. CDR3 nucleotides: TGTGCCAGCAGGGGGCAGGGGGAAAAACTGTTTTTT. The rearrangement links TRBV6-5 to TRBJ1-4; a possible D gene is TRBD1 (6 bases). The CDR3 consists of 12 residues. Germline CDR1 is MNHEY and CDR2 is SVGAGI. V was shortened by 6 bases and J by 8 bases, with 10 bases between the two germline ends.

There are a few counts of this clone. The same CDR3 is also encoded by other DNA sequences in this sample. The V gene is TRBV9, the J gene TRBJ1-5; D call uncertain. Germline V gene data show CDR1 as SGDLS and CDR2 as YYNGEE. V gave up 0 bases and J gave up 0 bases, with 7 bases separating them. The CDR3 runs to 15 residues. For the CDR3, the DNA is TGTGCCAGCAGCGTAGGAGGGCGTAGCAATCAGCCCCAGCATTTT. Its protein product is CASSVGGRSNQPQHF.

The rearrangement joins TRBV11-2 to TRBJ2-4; 10 nucleotides align to TRBD2. The V and J ends lost 1 base and 6 bases, in that order; junction bases with no gene match: 9. The germline gives CDR1 SGHAT, CDR2 FQNNGV. CDR3 size: 17 residues. The CDR3 region has the DNA TGTGCCAGCAGCTTAGTACCTAGCGGGAGTACAGGAAACATTCAGTACTTC. Encoded protein: CASSLVPSGSTGNIQYF.

V usage is TRBV28 and J usage is TRBJ2-1; the match to TRBD2 covers 8 bases. CDR3 size: 16 residues. The V gene end was trimmed by 9 bases and the J gene end by 3 bases; junction bases not matched to a gene: 13. The germline CDR1 and CDR2 sequences are MDHEN and SYDVKM. In DNA, the CDR3 is TGTGCCAGTATCTCCGCGGGGCTAGCGGGCTACAATGAGCAGTTCTTC. Translated, it gives CASISAGLAGYNEQFF.

The J gene is TRBJ2-7, the V gene TRBV7-2; 7 bases map to TRBD1. Germline trimming cut 2 bases from V and 3 bases from J; bases unmatched to any gene: 7. In germline, CDR1 is SGHTA, CDR2 FQGNSA. This CDR3 has 15 residues. The CDR3 DNA sequence: TGTGCCAGCAGCTTACGGGGACAGCCTTACTACGAGCAGTACTTC. The encoded protein is CASSLRGQPYYEQYF.

The chain uses TRBV7-3 and TRBJ2-1; 9 bases align to TRBD2. This CDR3 spans 15 amino acids. V gave up 2 bases and J gave up 4 bases; unmatched junction bases: 3. Per the germline V gene, CDR1 is SGHTA and CDR2 is FQGTGA. Here the CDR3 reads CASSLAGGQYNEQFF. The CDR3 DNA reads TGTGCCAGCAGCTTAGCGGGGGGGCAGTACAATGAGCAGTTCTTC. Based on the CDR3 plus reference TRBV7-3 and TRBJ2-1, the full variable domain is GAGVSQTPSNKVTEKGKYVELRCDPISGHTALYWYRQSLGQGPEFLIYFQGTGAADDSGLPNDRFFAVRPEGSVSTLKIQRTERGDSAVYLCASSLAGGQYNEQFFGPGTRLTVL.

The rearrangement uses TRBV9 and TRBJ2-3, with D tentatively TRBD2 (5 bases). V lost 4 bases and J 4 bases, leaving 19 bases between the germline ends. The CDR3 length is 16 residues. Germline lookup yields CDR1 SGDLS and CDR2 YYNGEE. CDR3 in amino acids: CASSPRQAEVADTQYF. CDR3 DNA sequence: TGTGCCAGCAGCCCGCGCCAAGCGGAAGTGGCAGATACGCAGTATTTT.

This clone was found a few times. This rearrangement joins TRBV7-9 to TRBJ2-7; D gene unclear. The V gene lost 5 bases and the J gene lost 5 bases, with 13 bases spanning the gap. The germline V gene has CDR1 SEHNR and CDR2 FQNEAQ (reference sequence). The CDR3 length is 13 residues. The CDR3 reads CASSILVAHEQYF. The CDR3 nucleotides are TGTGCCAGCAGCATTCTAGTGGCTCACGAGCAGTACTTC. Filled out from reference TRBV7-9 and TRBJ2-7, the complete variable domain reads DTGVSQNPRHKITKRGQNVTFRCDPISEHNRLYWYRQTLGQGPEFLTYFQNEAQLEKSRLLSDRFSAERPKGSFSTLEIQRTEQGDSAMYLCASSILVAHEQYFGPGTRLTVT.

This sequence joins TRBV7-9 and TRBJ2-2, with a possible D match to TRBD1 (5 bases). The CDR3 contains 14 residues. Germline V lookup: CDR1 SEHNR, CDR2 FQNEAQ (reference sequence). Deletions cut 8 bases from V and 5 bases from J, with 15 bases between. The CDR3 DNA reads TGTGCCAGCGGCGAACTGACAGTAACCGGGGAGCTGTTTTTT. This codes for CASGELTVTGELFF. Using reference TRBV7-9 and TRBJ2-2 for the parts outside the CDR3, the full variable domain is DTGVSQNPRHKITKRGQNVTFRCDPISEHNRLYWYRQTLGQGPEFLTYFQNEAQLEKSRLLSDRFSAERPKGSFSTLEIQRTEQGDSAMYLCASGELTVTGELFFGEGSRLTVL.

J is TRBJ2-1 and V is TRBV5-8, with 7 bases matching TRBD1. Germline-derived CDR1 and CDR2 are SGHTS and YDEGEE. The CDR3 covers 15 residues. V lost 4 bases, J lost 7 bases, and 11 bases stayed unmatched. This CDR3 reads CASSRTGVIINEQFF. The CDR3 nucleotides are TGTGCCAGCAGCAGAACAGGGGTAATTATAAATGAGCAGTTCTTC.

The rearrangement uses TRBV4-3 and TRBJ2-2; D gene uncertain. This CDR3 region has 13 residues. With 2 bases removed from V and 5 bases from J, the gap between germline ends came to 6 bases. The germline V gene has CDR1 LGHNA and CDR2 YSLEER. CDR3 in DNA: TGCGCCAGCAGCCAATTACTAACCGGGGAGCTGTTTTTT. Protein: CASSQLLTGELFF.

This clone was picked up a small number of times. J is TRBJ2-7 and V is TRBV5-1; TRBD1 is a possible D gene (6 bases). Germline V gives CDR1 SGHRS, CDR2 YFSETQ. The germline V and J ends were trimmed by 0 bases and 2 bases, with 9 bases remaining between them. The CDR3 runs to 14 residues. The CDR3 region has the DNA TGCGCCAGCAGCTTGGCCAGGGGACCCTACGAGCAGTACTTC. Its translation: CASSLARGPYEQYF.

This clone was seen a handful of times. J is TRBJ2-3 and V is TRBV7-8; no clear D gene. Trimming stripped 7 bases from V and 1 base from J, with 12 bases between. This CDR3 is built from 14 residues. CDR1 SGHVS and CDR2 FQNEAQ come from the germline V gene. CDR3 loop: CASMRTGGTDTQYF. The CDR3 DNA reads as TGTGCCAGCATGAGAACCGGAGGCACAGATACGCAGTATTTT. Complete variable domain (other parts from reference TRBV7-8 and TRBJ2-3): GAGVSQSPRYKVAKRGQDVALRCDPISGHVSLFWYQQALGQGPEFLTYFQNEAQLDKSGLPSDRFFAERPEGSVSTLKIQRTQQEDSAVYLCASMRTGGTDTQYFGPGTRLTVL.

This clone was recorded only once. The V and J genes are TRBV28 and TRBJ2-1, with 8 bases matching TRBD1. Trimming cost V 8 bases and J 5 bases; bases outside gene matches: 8. Germline V gene lookup returns CDR1 MDHEN and CDR2 SYDVKM. The CDR3 is 14 amino acids. The CDR3 DNA sequence: TGTGCCAGCCGCCCGACAGGGGAAAACAATGAGCAGTTCTTC. The encoded protein is CASRPTGENNEQFF.

The V and J genes are TRBV6-2 or TRBV6-3 and TRBJ1-2; D is ambiguous. Germline-derived CDR1 and CDR2 are MNHEY and SVGEGT. With 5 bases removed from V and 4 bases from J, the gap between germline ends came to 8 bases. CDR3 length equals 12 residues. CDR3 amino acids: CASSRGIYGYTF. In nucleotides, the CDR3 is TGTGCCAGCAGTCGGGGTATCTATGGCTACACCTTC.

The gene calls are TRBV9 and TRBJ2-6; 9 positions agree with TRBD2. Looked up from germline, CDR1 is SGDLS and CDR2 is YYNGEE. The V and J ends lost 4 bases and 4 bases, in that order; junction bases with no gene match: 9. This CDR3 contains 17 residues. The CDR3 coding sequence is TGTGCCAGCAGCCCCATAGCGGGAGCGGGCGGGGCCAACGTCCTGACTTTC. The encoded protein is CASSPIAGAGGANVLTF.

This clone was recorded only once. The V and J genes are TRBV5-5 and TRBJ2-5; D unresolved. Germline loops: CDR1 SGHKS, CDR2 YYEKEE (reference sequence). This CDR3 has 14 residues. V lost 5 bases to trimming and J lost 2 bases, with 13 bases between them. The CDR3 protein is CASSFRHQQETQYF. The CDR3 DNA sequence: TGTGCCAGCAGTTTTAGACACCAACAAGAGACCCAGTACTTC.

The chain uses TRBV11-3 and TRBJ2-3; the D is unclear. The CDR3 contains 13 residues. CDR1 and CDR2 from the germline V gene are SGHNT and YENEEA. V lost 1 base and J 4 bases, leaving 6 bases between the germline ends. In DNA, the CDR3 is TGTGCCAGCAGCTTAGGGGCCTCAGATACGCAGTATTTT. It translates to CASSLGASDTQYF.

CDR3 in DNA: TGCGCCAGCAGCCAAACACTCCCGACAGGGTACGCCGGGGAGCTGTTTTTT. Protein product: CASSQTLPTGYAGELFF. This chain joins TRBV4-3 and TRBJ2-2; 7 nucleotides align to TRBD1. CDR3 length: 17 amino acids. Germline-derived CDR1 and CDR2 are LGHNA and YSLEER. The J segment lost 6 bases and the V segment lost 2 bases, leaving 12 bases of the junction unmatched.

The V call is TRBV11-2, the J call TRBJ2-7, with TRBD1 matching over 9 bases. Germline V gene data show CDR1 as SGHAT and CDR2 as FQNNGV. This CDR3 comprises 15 residues. The V segment lost 4 bases and the J segment 2 bases; nucleotides outside the gene matches: 6. CDR3 residues: CASSWGQGGPYEQYF. Written as DNA, the CDR3 is TGTGCCAGCAGCTGGGGACAGGGAGGCCCCTACGAGCAGTACTTC.

This clone was found many times. The chain combines TRBV7-2 with TRBJ2-1; 10 nucleotides agree with TRBD2. This CDR3 is built from 16 residues. The V gene end was trimmed by 1 base and the J gene end by 11 bases; junction bases not matched to a gene: 11. Germline CDR1 SGHTA, CDR2 FQGNSA. The chain's CDR3 is CASSLGQRGGGKKQFF. The CDR3 DNA reads as TGTGCCAGCAGCTTAGGTCAGCGGGGGGGCGGAAAGAAGCAGTTCTTC. The full variable domain, completed using reference TRBV7-2 and TRBJ2-1, is GAGVSQSPSNKVTEKGKDVELRCDPISGHTALYWYRQSLGQGLEFLIYFQGNSAPDKSGLPSDRFSAERTGGSVSTLTIQRTQQEDSAVYLCASSLGQRGGGKKQFFGPGTRLTVL.

The J gene is TRBJ1-4, the V gene TRBV3-1 (or the pseudogene TRBV3-2); no definite D call. V was pared by 1 base and J by 0 bases, with 12 bases between. The CDR3 spans 17 residues. Germline CDR1 and CDR2: LGHDT and YNNKEL (reference sequence). DNA for the CDR3: TGTGCCAGCAGCCAAGGTATACCGAGTGCAACTAATGAAAAACTGTTTTTT. It is translated as CASSQGIPSATNEKLFF.

The CDR3 spells CASVMSGTNANEQFF. The CDR3 nucleotides read TGTGCCAGCGTTATGAGCGGGACTAACGCCAATGAGCAGTTCTTC. The J gene is TRBJ2-1, the V gene TRBV7-9; 7 nucleotides agree with TRBD2. The V and J ends lost 8 bases and 6 bases, in that order; junction bases with no gene match: 13. In germline, CDR1 is SEHNR, CDR2 FQNEAQ (reference sequence). The CDR3 has 15 residues.

In its sample, this clone was seen once. The chain has TRBV30 and TRBJ1-3; no definite D call. This CDR3 has 14 residues. V gave up 2 bases and J gave up 8 bases, with 16 bases separating them. Germline assignment: CDR1 GTSNPN and CDR2 SVGIG (reference sequence). The CDR3 is CAWSPPSLRDTIYF. The CDR3 DNA is TGTGCCTGGAGTCCTCCGTCTTTACGCGACACCATATATTTT.